The T cell receptor beta chain under discussion was sequenced for a study of PD-L1 blockade in urothelial cancer. Libraries were prepared by immunoSEQ multiplex PCR; TCRdb keeps only in-frame clonotypes and omits some of them. The profile shows about 86,000 clones, about 83% of them singletons. The V and J ends lost 2 bases and 3 bases, in that order; junction bases with no gene match: 11. The CDR3 covers 17 residues. Germline lookup yields CDR1 GTSNPN and CDR2 SVGIG (reference sequence). Time point of the sample: pretreatment peripheral blood. All patients handed over anywhere from 1 to 8 samples, pretreatment and on-treatment.

The TCR originated in a man between 60 and 75 years old with urothelial cancer. The source was PBMCs, collected around atezolizumab (anti-PD-L1) treatment. The rearrangement links TRBV30 to TRBJ2-3; 10 nucleotides align to TRBD2. This CDR3 is CAWSRLAGVGGTDTQYF. CDR3 nucleotides: TGTGCCTGGAGTCGGCTAGCGGGAGTTGGTGGGACAGATACGCAGTATTTT.